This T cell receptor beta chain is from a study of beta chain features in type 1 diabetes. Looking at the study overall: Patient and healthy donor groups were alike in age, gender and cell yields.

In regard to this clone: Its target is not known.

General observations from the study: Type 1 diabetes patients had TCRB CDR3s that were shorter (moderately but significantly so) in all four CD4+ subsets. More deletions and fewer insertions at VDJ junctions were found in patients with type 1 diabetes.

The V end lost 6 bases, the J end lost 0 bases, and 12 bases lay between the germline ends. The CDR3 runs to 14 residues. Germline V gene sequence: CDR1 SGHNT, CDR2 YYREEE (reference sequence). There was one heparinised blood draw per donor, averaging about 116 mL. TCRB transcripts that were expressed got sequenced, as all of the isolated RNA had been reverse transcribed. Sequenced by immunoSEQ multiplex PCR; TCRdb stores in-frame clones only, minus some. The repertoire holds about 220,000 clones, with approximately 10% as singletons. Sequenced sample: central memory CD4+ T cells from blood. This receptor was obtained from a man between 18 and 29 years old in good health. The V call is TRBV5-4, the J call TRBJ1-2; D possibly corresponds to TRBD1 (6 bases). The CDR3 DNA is TGTGCCAGCACCCCGGGACACTCTAACTATGGCTACACCTTC. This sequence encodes CASTPGHSNYGYTF.